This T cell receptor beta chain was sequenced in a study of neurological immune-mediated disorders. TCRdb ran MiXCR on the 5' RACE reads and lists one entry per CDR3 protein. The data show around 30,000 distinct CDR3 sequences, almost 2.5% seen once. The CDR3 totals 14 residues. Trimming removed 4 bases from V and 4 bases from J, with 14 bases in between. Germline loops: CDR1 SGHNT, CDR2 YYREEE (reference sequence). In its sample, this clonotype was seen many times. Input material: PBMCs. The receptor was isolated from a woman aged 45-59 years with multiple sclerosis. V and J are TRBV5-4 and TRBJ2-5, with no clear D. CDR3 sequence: CASSPDPTGETQYF. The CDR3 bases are TGTGCCAGCAGCCCGGACCCGACCGGAGAGACCCAGTACTTC.